A selection of T cell receptor beta chains follows, all from one sample in a study of blood T cell repertoires in COVID-19. Some clones are missing from TCRdb's copy, which holds only in-frame ones; the method was immunoSEQ multiplex PCR. This table holds 350,000 to 450,000 clones, 85% found once. Specimen: peripheral blood. These receptors were taken from a woman aged 18 to 35 with acute or convalescent COVID-19. Each CDR3 is given without its conserved first and last residue. Each record gives: V gene, CDR3 protein.

v_call: TRBV6-5; cdr3_aa: ASSYGTGFREKLF
v_call: TRBV4-1; cdr3_aa: ASSQAWRWDRGVQETQY
v_call: TRBV28; cdr3_aa: ASRLQGFNEKLF
v_call: TRBV4-1; cdr3_aa: ASSQDPSSGTVLSPLH
v_call: TRBV5-1; cdr3_aa: ASSSLSGKGYT
v_call: TRBV10-2; cdr3_aa: ASSLGLAGSNEQY
v_call: TRBV5-6; cdr3_aa: ASSPQNTEAF
v_call: TRBV2; cdr3_aa: ASSPMRVRGSDQPQH
v_call: TRBV2; cdr3_aa: ASRVGTGGQPQH
v_call: TRBV5-1; cdr3_aa: ASSRQGAGTDTQY
v_call: TRBV6-1; cdr3_aa: ASSDGTAGNTEAF
v_call: TRBV2; cdr3_aa: ASSESEKLF
v_call: TRBV11-2; cdr3_aa: ASSTAGGDTEAF
v_call: TRBV7-9; cdr3_aa: ASSLLWGGSYEQY
v_call: TRBV9; cdr3_aa: ASSVDPTSGRPDVGELF
v_call: TRBV21-1; cdr3_aa: ASPGHLYRSYNSPLH